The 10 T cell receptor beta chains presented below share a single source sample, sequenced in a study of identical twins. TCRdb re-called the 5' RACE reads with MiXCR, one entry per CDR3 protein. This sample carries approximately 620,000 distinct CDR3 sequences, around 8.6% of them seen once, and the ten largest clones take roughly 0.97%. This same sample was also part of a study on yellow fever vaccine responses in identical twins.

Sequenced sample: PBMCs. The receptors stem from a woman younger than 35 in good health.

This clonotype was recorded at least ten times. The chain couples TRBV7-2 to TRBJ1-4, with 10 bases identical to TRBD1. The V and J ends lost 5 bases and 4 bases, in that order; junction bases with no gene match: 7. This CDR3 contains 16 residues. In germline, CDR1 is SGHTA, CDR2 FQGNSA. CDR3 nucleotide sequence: TGTGCCAGCAGCGTTACCGGGACAGGGGTTAATGAAAAACTGTTTTTT. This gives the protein CASSVTGTGVNEKLFF.

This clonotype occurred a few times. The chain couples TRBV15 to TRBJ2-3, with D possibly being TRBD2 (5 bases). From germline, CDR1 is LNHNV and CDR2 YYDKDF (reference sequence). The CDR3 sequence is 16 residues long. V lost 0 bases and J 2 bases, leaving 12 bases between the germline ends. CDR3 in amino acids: CATSRELGDYTDTQYF. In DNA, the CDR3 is TGTGCCACCAGCAGAGAACTGGGTGACTACACAGATACGCAGTATTTT.

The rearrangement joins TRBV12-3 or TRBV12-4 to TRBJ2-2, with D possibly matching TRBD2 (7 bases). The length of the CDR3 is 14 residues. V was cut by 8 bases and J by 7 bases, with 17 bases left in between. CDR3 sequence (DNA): TGTGCCAGCGGTCCGGCAGGGGAGGGCGGGGAGCTGTTTTTT. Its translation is CASGPAGEGGELFF.

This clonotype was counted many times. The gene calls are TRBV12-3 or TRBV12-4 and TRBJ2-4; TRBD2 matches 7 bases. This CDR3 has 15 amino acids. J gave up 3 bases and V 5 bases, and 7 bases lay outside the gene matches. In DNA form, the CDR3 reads TGTGCCAGCAGTGGGGGGGGAGCAGGCAAAAACATTCAGTACTTC. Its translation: CASSGGGAGKNIQYF.

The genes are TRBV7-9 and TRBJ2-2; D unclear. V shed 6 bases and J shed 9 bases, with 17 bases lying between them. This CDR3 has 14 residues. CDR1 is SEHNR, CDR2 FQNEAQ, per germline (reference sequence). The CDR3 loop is CASRTGSDLWELFF. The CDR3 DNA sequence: TGTGCCAGCAGAACCGGATCCGACTTGTGGGAGCTGTTTTTT.

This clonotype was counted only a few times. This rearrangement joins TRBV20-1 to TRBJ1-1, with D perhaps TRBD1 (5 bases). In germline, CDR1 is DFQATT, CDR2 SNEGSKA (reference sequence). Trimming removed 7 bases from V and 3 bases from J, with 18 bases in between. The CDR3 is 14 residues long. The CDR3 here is CSGRPGRAYTEAFF. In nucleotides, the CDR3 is TGCAGTGGCAGACCAGGGAGGGCATACACTGAAGCTTTCTTT.

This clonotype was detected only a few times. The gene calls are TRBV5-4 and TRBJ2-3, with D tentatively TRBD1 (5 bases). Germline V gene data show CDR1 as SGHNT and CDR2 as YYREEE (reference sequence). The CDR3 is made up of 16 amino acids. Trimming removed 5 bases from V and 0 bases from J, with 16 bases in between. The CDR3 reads CASSKNQGLSTDTQYF. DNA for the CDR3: TGTGCCAGCAGTAAAAACCAGGGCCTGAGCACAGATACGCAGTATTTT.

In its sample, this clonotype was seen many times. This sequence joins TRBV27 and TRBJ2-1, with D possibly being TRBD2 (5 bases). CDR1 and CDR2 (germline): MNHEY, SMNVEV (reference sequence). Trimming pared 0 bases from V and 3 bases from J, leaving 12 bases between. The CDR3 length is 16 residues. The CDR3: CASSLSGSGFYNEQFF. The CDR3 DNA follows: TGTGCCAGCAGTTTATCGGGGAGTGGGTTCTACAATGAGCAGTTCTTC.

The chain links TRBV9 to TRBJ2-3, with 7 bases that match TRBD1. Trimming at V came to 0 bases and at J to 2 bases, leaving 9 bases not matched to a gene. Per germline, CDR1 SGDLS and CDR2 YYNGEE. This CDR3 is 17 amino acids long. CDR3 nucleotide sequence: TGTGCCAGCAGCGTAGCAGGGGGAAGGACGGCCACAGATACGCAGTATTTT. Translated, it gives CASSVAGGRTATDTQYF.

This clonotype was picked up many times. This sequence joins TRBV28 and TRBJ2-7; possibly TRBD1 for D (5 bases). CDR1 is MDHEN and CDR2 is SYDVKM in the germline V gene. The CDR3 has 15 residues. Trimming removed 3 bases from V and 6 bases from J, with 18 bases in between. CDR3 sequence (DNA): TGTGCCAGCAGTTTCTCGGCAGGGTGGCCCAGCGAGCAGTACTTC. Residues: CASSFSAGWPSEQYF.